The clone carrying this T cell receptor (beta chain) has at least ten counts. This record comes from a study of T-cell reconstitution after alpha-beta-depleted transplantation in children. Preparation of the TCRbeta library was carried out with unique molecular identifiers. One entry per CDR3 protein results from TCRdb running MiXCR on the PCR reads. The sample lists approximately 390,000 distinct CDR3 sequences, 9.5% to 13% occurring once. The germline gives CDR1 SGHRS, CDR2 YFSETQ. The germline V and J ends were trimmed by 0 bases and 2 bases, with 13 bases remaining between them. CDR3 size: 16 residues.

The sample here was PBMCs from the stem cell graft donor, taken from the stem cell graft. V gene TRBV5-1 combines with J gene TRBJ2-3, with D possibly TRBD2 on 6 matching bases. This clonotype originated in a human donor who donated a stem cell graft to a child with acute myeloid leukemia. The CDR3 sequence: CASSLATGLITDTQYF. CDR3 DNA sequence: TGCGCCAGCAGCTTGGCCACGGGACTTATCACAGATACGCAGTATTTT.